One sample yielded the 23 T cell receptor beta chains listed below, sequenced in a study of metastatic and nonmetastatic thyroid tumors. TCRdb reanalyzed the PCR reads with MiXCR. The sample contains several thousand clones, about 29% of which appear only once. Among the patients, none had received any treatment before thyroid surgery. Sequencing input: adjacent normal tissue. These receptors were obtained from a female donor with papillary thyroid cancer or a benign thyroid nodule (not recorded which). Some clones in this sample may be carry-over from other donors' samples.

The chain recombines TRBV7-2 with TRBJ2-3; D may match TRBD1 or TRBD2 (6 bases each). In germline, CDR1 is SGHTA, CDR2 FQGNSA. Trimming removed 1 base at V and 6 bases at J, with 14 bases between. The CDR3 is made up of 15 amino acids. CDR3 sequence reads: CASSLGLAGGDTQYF. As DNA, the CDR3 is TGTGCCAGCAGCTTAGGGCTAGCCGGGGGCGATACGCAGTATTTT.

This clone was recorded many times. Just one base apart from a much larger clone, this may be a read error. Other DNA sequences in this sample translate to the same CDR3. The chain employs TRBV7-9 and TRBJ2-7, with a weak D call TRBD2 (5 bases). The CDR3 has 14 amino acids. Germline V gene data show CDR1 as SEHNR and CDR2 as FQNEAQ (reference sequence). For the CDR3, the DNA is TGTGCCAACAGCCTACACGGGGTTACCTACGAGCAGTACTTC. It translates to CANSLHGVTYEQYF. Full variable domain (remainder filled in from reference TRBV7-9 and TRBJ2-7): DTGVSQNPRHKITKRGQNVTFRCDPISEHNRLYWYRQTLGQGPEFLTYFQNEAQLEKSRLLSDRFSAERPKGSFSTLEIQRTEQGDSAMYLCANSLHGVTYEQYFGPGTRLTVT.

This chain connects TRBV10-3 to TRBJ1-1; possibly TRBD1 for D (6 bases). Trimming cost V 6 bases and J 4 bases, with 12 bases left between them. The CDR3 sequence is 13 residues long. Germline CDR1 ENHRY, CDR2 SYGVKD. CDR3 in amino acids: CAIRQGWATEAFF. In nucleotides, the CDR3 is TGTGCCATCAGACAGGGATGGGCCACTGAAGCTTTCTTT.

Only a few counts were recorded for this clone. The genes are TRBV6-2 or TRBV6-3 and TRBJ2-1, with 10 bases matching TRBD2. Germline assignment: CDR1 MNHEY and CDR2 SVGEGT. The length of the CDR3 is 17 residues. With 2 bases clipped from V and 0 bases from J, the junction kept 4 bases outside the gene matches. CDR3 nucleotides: TGTGCCAGCAGTTACCTAGCGGGGGCCGCCTCCTACAATGAGCAGTTCTTC. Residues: CASSYLAGAASYNEQFF.

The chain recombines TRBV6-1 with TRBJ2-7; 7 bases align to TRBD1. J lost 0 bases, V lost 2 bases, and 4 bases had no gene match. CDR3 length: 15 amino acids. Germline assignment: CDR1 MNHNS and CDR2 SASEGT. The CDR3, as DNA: TGTGCCAGCAGTGAACCGGGACAGCGCTCCTACGAGCAGTACTTC. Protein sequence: CASSEPGQRSYEQYF.

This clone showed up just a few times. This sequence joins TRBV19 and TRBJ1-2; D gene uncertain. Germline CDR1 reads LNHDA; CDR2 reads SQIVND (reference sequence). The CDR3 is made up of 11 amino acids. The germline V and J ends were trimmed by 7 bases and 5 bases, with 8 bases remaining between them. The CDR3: CASTPGYGYTF. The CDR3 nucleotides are TGTGCCAGTACGCCCGGTTATGGCTACACCTTC.

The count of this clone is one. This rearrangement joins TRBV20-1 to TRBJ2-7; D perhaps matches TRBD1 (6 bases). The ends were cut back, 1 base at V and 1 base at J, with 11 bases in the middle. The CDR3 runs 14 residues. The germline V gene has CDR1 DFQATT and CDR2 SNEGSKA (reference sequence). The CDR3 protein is CSARGTVYSYEQYF. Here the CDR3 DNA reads TGCAGTGCTAGAGGGACAGTCTATTCCTACGAGCAGTACTTC.

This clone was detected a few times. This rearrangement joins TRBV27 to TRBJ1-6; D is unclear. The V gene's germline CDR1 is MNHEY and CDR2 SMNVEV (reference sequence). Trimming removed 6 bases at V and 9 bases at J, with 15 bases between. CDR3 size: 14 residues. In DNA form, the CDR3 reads TGTGCCAGCAGACCGACCAGTTTGAGTTCACCCCTCCACTTT. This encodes CASRPTSLSSPLHF.

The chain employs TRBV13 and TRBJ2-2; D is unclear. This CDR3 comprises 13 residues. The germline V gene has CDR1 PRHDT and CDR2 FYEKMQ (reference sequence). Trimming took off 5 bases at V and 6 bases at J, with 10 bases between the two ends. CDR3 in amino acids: CASSLGRAGELFF. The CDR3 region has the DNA TGTGCCAGCAGCCTTGGAAGGGCCGGGGAGCTGTTTTTT.

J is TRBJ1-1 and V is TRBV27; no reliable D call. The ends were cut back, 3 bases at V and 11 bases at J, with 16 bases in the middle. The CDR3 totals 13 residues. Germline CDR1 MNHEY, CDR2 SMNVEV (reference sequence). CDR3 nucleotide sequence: TGTGCCAGCAGTTTCGGATATCTGGGCGCTGCTTTCTTT. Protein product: CASSFGYLGAAFF.

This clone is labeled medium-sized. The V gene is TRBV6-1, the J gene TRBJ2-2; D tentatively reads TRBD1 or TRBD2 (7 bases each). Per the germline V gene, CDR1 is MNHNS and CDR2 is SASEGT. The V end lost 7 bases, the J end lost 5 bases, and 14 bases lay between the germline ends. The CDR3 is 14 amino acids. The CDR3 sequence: CASTRQGGTGELFF. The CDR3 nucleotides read TGTGCCAGCACCCGACAGGGAGGGACCGGGGAGCTGTTTTTT.

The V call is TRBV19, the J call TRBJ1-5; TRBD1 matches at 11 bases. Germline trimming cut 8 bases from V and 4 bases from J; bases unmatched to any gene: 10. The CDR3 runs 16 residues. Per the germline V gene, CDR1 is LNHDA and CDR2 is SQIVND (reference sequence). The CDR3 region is CASRWDRGVENQPQHF. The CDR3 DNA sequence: TGTGCCAGTCGATGGGACAGGGGGGTAGAGAATCAGCCCCAGCATTTT.

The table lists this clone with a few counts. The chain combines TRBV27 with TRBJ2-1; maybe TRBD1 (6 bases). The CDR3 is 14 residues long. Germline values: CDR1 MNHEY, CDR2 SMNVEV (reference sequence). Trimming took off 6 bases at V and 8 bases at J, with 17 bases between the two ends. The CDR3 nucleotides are TGTGCCAGCAGAGACCCGGGACAAGGTTATGAGCAGTTCTTC. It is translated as CASRDPGQGYEQFF.

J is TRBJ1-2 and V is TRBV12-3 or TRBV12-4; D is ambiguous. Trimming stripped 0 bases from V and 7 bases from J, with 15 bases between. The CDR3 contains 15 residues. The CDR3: CASSLAAESGSGYTF. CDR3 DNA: TGTGCCAGCAGTTTAGCGGCAGAATCAGGCAGTGGCTACACCTTC.

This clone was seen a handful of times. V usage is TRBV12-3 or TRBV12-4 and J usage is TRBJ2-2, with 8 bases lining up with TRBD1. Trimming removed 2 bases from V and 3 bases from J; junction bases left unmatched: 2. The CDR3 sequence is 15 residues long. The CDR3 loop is CASSLTGGYTGELFF. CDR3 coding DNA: TGTGCCAGCAGTTTAACAGGGGGATACACCGGGGAGCTGTTTTTT.

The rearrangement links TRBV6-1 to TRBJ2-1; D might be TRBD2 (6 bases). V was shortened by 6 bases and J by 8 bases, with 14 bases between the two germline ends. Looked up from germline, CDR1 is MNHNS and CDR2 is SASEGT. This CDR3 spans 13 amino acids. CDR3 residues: CASRRDFTDEQFF. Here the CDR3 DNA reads TGTGCCAGCAGGCGGGACTTCACGGATGAGCAGTTCTTC.

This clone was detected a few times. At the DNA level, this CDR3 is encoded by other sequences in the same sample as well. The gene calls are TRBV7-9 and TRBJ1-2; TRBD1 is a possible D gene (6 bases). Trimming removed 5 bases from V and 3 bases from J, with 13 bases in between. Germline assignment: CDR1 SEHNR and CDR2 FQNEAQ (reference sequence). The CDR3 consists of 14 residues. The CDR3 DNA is TGTGCCAGCAGCCCGGACAGAGGGGACTATGGCTACACCTTC. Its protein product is CASSPDRGDYGYTF.

The CDR3 DNA reads as TGTGCCACCAGTGATTTGGTGACAGACACCGGGGAGCTGTTTTTT. The encoded protein is CATSDLVTDTGELFF. The gene calls are TRBV24-1 and TRBJ2-2; the D gene is possibly TRBD1 (5 bases). This CDR3 has 15 residues. The germline V gene has CDR1 KGHDR and CDR2 SFDVKD. V lost 0 bases and J lost 3, with 7 bases in between.

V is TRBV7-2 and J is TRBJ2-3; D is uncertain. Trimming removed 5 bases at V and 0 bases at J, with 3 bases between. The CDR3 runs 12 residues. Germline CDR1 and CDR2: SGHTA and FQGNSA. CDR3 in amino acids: CASSPSTDTQYF. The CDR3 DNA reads TGTGCCAGCAGCCCCAGCACAGATACGCAGTATTTT.

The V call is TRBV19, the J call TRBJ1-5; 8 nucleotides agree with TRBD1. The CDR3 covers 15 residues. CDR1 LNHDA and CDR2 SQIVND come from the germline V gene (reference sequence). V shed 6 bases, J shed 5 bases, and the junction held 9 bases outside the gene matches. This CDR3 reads CASSRDRIVYQPQHF. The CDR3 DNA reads TGTGCCAGTAGCCGGGACAGGATTGTATATCAGCCCCAGCATTTT.

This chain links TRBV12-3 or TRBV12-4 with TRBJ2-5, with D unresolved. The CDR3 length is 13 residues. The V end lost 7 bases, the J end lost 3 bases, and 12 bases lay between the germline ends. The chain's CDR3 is CASTPGGKETQYF. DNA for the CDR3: TGTGCCAGCACCCCAGGTGGGAAAGAGACCCAGTACTTC.

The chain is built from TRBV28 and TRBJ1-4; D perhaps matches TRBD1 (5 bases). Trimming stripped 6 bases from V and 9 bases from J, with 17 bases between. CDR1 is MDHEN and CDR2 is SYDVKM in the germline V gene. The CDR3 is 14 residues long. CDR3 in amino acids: CASSGALHEQKLFF. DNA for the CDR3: TGTGCCAGCAGCGGGGCCCTACACGAACAAAAACTGTTTTTT.

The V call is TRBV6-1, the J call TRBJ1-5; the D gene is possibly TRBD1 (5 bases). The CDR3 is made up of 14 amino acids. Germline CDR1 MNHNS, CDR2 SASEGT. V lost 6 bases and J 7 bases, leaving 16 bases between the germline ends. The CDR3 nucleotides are TGTGCCAGCAGCGACACAGGCGTCCCCCAGCCCCAGCATTTT. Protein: CASSDTGVPQPQHF.